These 25 T cell receptor beta chains came from one sample sequenced in a study of T cell repertoires in cytomegalovirus infection (dated by TCRdb to about 2019). The sequencer listed for this sample is Illumina HiSeq 1500. Starting from the raw public reads, TCRdb applied fastp trimming at Q25, assembled clones with MiXCR and retained in-frame beta chains. Identical CDR3 protein sequences are pooled into one entry, listed with their most common genes and DNA. The sample table records some 170,000 distinct CDR3 sequences; roughly a sixth of these occur just once. Approximately 26% of the sample belongs to the ten largest clones. The sample comprised CD8+ T cells from PBMCs. Receptors originate from a human donor in good health (CMV status not recorded). Some clones in this sample may be carry-over from other donors' samples.

This clonotype was seen a handful of times. CDR3 bases: TGTACCACCGAACGAATAAGGGCCGTGGCCACTGAAGCTTTCTTT. Its protein product is CTTERIRAVATEAFF. The genes are TRBV6-2 or TRBV6-3 and TRBJ1-1; D gene unclear. CDR1 and CDR2 (germline): MNHEY, SVGEGT. CDR3 length: 15 amino acids.

This chain connects TRBV7-2 to TRBJ1-1; D ambiguous. In germline, CDR1 is SGHTA, CDR2 FQGNSA. V lost 4 bases and J lost 0, with 6 bases in between. CDR3 size: 13 residues. The CDR3 region has the DNA TGTGCCAGCAGCTCCAACCTGAACACTGAAGCTTTCTTT. Its translation is CASSSNLNTEAFF.

The chain has TRBV7-8 and TRBJ1-4; 8 bases map to TRBD1. This CDR3 contains 14 residues. Trimming cost V 2 bases and J 7 bases; bases outside gene matches: 3. Germline V gives CDR1 SGHVS, CDR2 FQNEAQ. The CDR3 sequence is CASSLSTGVEKLFF. CDR3 sequence (DNA): TGTGCCAGCAGCTTATCGACAGGGGTTGAAAAACTGTTTTTT.

The chain combines TRBV28 with TRBJ2-5; possible D gene TRBD1, 6 bases. The CDR3 has 14 amino acids. The V gene's germline CDR1 is MDHEN and CDR2 SYDVKM. V was clipped by 1 base and J by 5 bases, with 11 bases between them. The CDR3 DNA sequence: TGTGCCAGCAGTTTATCAGATGGGGGCGAGACCCAGTACTTC. Translation gives CASSLSDGGETQYF.

This clonotype has only a few counts. The chain has TRBV7-2 and TRBJ1-1; unclear D gene. Germline values: CDR1 SGHTA, CDR2 FQGNSA. The V end lost 1 base, the J end lost 0 bases, and 9 bases lay between the germline ends. The CDR3 runs to 15 residues. CDR3 protein: CASSLDEFMNTEAFF. For the CDR3, the DNA is TGTGCCAGCAGCTTAGACGAATTCATGAACACTGAAGCTTTCTTT.

The genes are TRBV25-1 and TRBJ2-1; a possible D gene is TRBD1 (6 bases). V lost 4 bases and J lost 7, with 17 bases in between. The CDR3 consists of 15 residues. Germline CDR1 and CDR2: MGHDK and SYGVNS. Written as DNA, the CDR3 is TGTGCCAGCAGTGCTCCCCTTTCAGGGGAAAATGAGCAGTTCTTC. It translates to CASSAPLSGENEQFF.

V gene TRBV4-3 combines with J gene TRBJ1-1; D is unresolved. The germline V gene encodes CDR1 LGHNA and CDR2 YSLEER. The V and J ends lost 0 bases and 2 bases respectively, with 7 bases between them. The CDR3 runs 14 residues. The CDR3 DNA reads TGCGCCAGCAGCCAAGATGAGGGAAACACTGAAGCTTTCTTT. It is translated as CASSQDEGNTEAFF.

Note on this clonotype: One end of the junction is discordant with germline, which a read error may explain. The chain couples TRBV12-3 or TRBV12-4 to TRBJ1-2, with D possibly being TRBD1 (6 bases). The CDR3 length is 17 residues. In DNA form, the CDR3 reads TGTACCAGCATTTCCCATAAAGGTCAGGGGCAAGAATATGGCTACACCTTC. As protein: CTSISHKGQGQEYGYTF.

The rearrangement uses TRBV28 and TRBJ2-5; D perhaps matches TRBD2 (6 bases). The CDR3 contains 13 residues. V dropped 6 bases and J dropped 3 bases, with 11 bases sitting between them. Germline assignment: CDR1 MDHEN and CDR2 SYDVKM. This CDR3 reads CASRRRAEETQYF. In DNA, the CDR3 is TGTGCCAGCAGGAGGAGGGCTGAAGAGACCCAGTACTTC.

This clonotype was observed a handful of times. This chain uses TRBV28 with TRBJ1-2; D possibly corresponds to TRBD1 (6 bases). The V and J ends lost 5 bases and 2 bases respectively, with 12 bases between them. CDR3 size: 14 residues. Germline V gives CDR1 MDHEN, CDR2 SYDVKM. CDR3: CASSPTGSNYGYTF. The CDR3 DNA sequence: TGTGCCAGCAGTCCGACAGGCTCCAACTATGGCTACACCTTC.

This rearrangement joins TRBV19 to TRBJ1-1, with D possibly being TRBD1 (5 bases). The germline V gene encodes CDR1 LNHDA and CDR2 SQIVND (reference sequence). CDR3 length: 15 residues. V lost 4 bases, J lost 0 bases, and 12 bases lay in between. In DNA form, the CDR3 reads TGTGCCAGTAGTACCCGCGGGACGGTGAACACTGAAGCTTTCTTT. Encoded protein: CASSTRGTVNTEAFF.

This chain uses TRBV19 with TRBJ1-6; D is unresolved. In germline, CDR1 is LNHDA, CDR2 SQIVND (reference sequence). Trimming took off 1 base at V and 7 bases at J, with 8 bases between the two ends. The length of the CDR3 is 14 residues. The CDR3 DNA reads TGTGCCAGTAGTATAGTTTTGGAGAATTCACCCCTCCACTTT. This translates into CASSIVLENSPLHF. Using reference TRBV19 and TRBJ1-6 for the parts outside the CDR3, the full variable domain is DGGITQSPKYLFRKEGQNVTLSCEQNLNHDAMYWYRQDPGQGLRLIYYSQIVNDFQKGDIAEGYSVSREKKESFPLTVTSAQKNPTAFYLCASSIVLENSPLHFGNGTRLTVT.

The chain uses TRBV28 and TRBJ2-3, with a weak D call TRBD1 (5 bases). The CDR3 is 13 amino acids. The ends were cut back, 5 bases at V and 4 bases at J, with 10 bases in the middle. The germline gives CDR1 MDHEN, CDR2 SYDVKM. CDR3 bases: TGTGCCAGCAGTACCAGGGTTTCAGATACGCAGTATTTT. It encodes CASSTRVSDTQYF. The complete variable domain, with remaining parts taken from reference TRBV28 and TRBJ2-3, reads DVKVTQSSRYLVKRTGEKVFLECVQDMDHENMFWYRQDPGLGLRLIYFSYDVKMKEKGDIPEGYSVSREKKERFSLILESASTNQTSMYLCASSTRVSDTQYFGPGTRLTVL.

The rearrangement links TRBV20-1 to TRBJ1-1; D not certain. CDR1 is DFQATT and CDR2 is SNEGSKA in the germline V gene (reference sequence). Trimming cost V 4 bases and J 1 base, with 4 bases left between them. The CDR3 has 11 amino acids. The CDR3 reads CSAMANTEAFF. CDR3 nucleotides: TGCAGTGCTATGGCGAACACTGAAGCTTTCTTT.

This clonotype has only a few counts. The chain joins TRBV5-6 to TRBJ2-3, with TRBD2 identical over 10 bases. The CDR3 spans 17 residues. Germline V CDR1 and CDR2: SGHDT, YYEEEE. The V segment lost 1 base and the J segment 6 bases; nucleotides outside the gene matches: 11. This CDR3 reads CASSLMMSGGAEDTQYF. CDR3 nucleotide sequence: TGTGCCAGCAGCTTGATGATGAGCGGGGGGGCCGAGGATACGCAGTATTTT.

The rearrangement links TRBV4-1 to TRBJ2-4, with D maybe TRBD2 (6 bases). The CDR3 extends over 15 amino acids. Germline CDR1 reads MGHRA; CDR2 reads YSYEKL. V shed 6 bases and J shed 0 bases, with 12 bases lying between them. The CDR3 DNA reads as TGCGCCAGCAGTCCCCTGGGACTAGCCAAAAACATTCAGTACTTC. It codes for CASSPLGLAKNIQYF.

This rearrangement joins TRBV6-5 to TRBJ2-7; 8 bases fit TRBD1. The CDR3 loop spans 15 amino acids. The germline CDR1 and CDR2 sequences are MNHEY and SVGAGI. V gave up 6 bases and J gave up 4 bases; unmatched junction bases: 11. DNA for the CDR3: TGTGCCAGCAGACAGTACCGGGACAGGAAATACGAGCAGTACTTC. This encodes CASRQYRDRKYEQYF.

The rearrangement links TRBV28 to TRBJ1-1, with 7 bases that match TRBD1. Losses at the gene ends were 4 bases for V and 1 base for J; bases not matched to a gene: 3. The V gene's germline CDR1 is MDHEN and CDR2 SYDVKM. The CDR3 is made up of 14 amino acids. The CDR3: CASSSGQENTEAFF. In DNA, the CDR3 is TGTGCCAGCAGTTCCGGACAGGAGAACACTGAAGCTTTCTTT.

This clonotype has only a few counts. V and J are TRBV10-3 and TRBJ1-3; D gene unclear. With 6 bases removed from V and 8 bases from J, the gap between germline ends came to 11 bases. This CDR3 is built from 12 residues. Germline-derived CDR1 and CDR2 are ENHRY and SYGVKD. CDR3 in amino acids: CAISTNRDTIYF. The CDR3 DNA follows: TGTGCCATCAGCACCAACCGAGACACCATATATTTT.

J is TRBJ1-1 and V is TRBV6-5; D remains unclear. In germline, CDR1 is MNHEY, CDR2 SVGAGI. Trimming took off 3 bases at V and 0 bases at J, with 5 bases between the two ends. This CDR3 region has 13 residues. CDR3 bases: TGTGCCAGCAGTTATACGTTGAACACTGAAGCTTTCTTT. It yields the protein CASSYTLNTEAFF.

This clonotype has just a few counts. The chain uses TRBV6-2 or TRBV6-3 and TRBJ2-1; D remains ambiguous. CDR3 length: 14 residues. The germline CDR1 and CDR2 sequences are MNHEY and SVGEGT. Deletions cut 0 bases from V and 2 bases from J, with 5 bases between. CDR3 residues: CASSYSRTYNEQFF. In DNA form, the CDR3 reads TGTGCCAGCAGTTACTCCCGGACCTACAATGAGCAGTTCTTC.

V and J are TRBV4-3 and TRBJ2-7; no clear D. Looked up from germline, CDR1 is LGHNA and CDR2 is YSLEER. The CDR3 is made up of 16 amino acids. Trimming took off 0 bases at V and 2 bases at J, with 14 bases between the two ends. The CDR3 DNA follows: TGCGCCAGCAGCCAAGATTCCGCTCATCGGACCTACGAGCAGTACTTC. It codes for CASSQDSAHRTYEQYF.

The chain couples TRBV28 to TRBJ2-7, with a weak D call TRBD1 (6 bases). Trimming took off 3 bases at V and 1 base at J, with 13 bases between the two ends. CDR3 length: 15 amino acids. Germline CDR1 and CDR2: MDHEN and SYDVKM. CDR3 sequence (DNA): TGTGCCAGCAGTTTCACTCCCGGGACATCCTACGAGCAGTACTTC. This sequence encodes CASSFTPGTSYEQYF.

As regards this clonotype: The junction departs from the called germline gene at one end, perhaps through a read error. The chain employs TRBV6-4 and TRBJ2-2; D is undetermined. This CDR3 is 13 amino acids long. CDR1 and CDR2 (germline): MRHNA, SNTAGT. The CDR3 region is CDSSETNTGELFF. CDR3 DNA sequence: TGTGACAGCAGTGAAACAAACACCGGGGAGCTGTTTTTT.

This clonotype was detected a few times. This rearrangement joins TRBV6-2 or TRBV6-3 to TRBJ1-5; D not resolved. The CDR3 sequence is 11 residues long. V shed 8 bases and J shed 5 bases, with 7 bases lying between them. Germline V gene sequence: CDR1 MNHEY, CDR2 SVGEGT. The CDR3 DNA follows: TGTGCCAGCGGATGGTATCAGCCCCAGCATTTT. This encodes CASGWYQPQHF.